A selection of T cell receptor beta chains follows, all from one sample in a study of vaccination and CD4 T cells after COVID-19. The antigens these receptors bind are not known. TCRdb passed the PCR reads through MiXCR, listing each CDR3 protein once. This sample has fewer than 20,000 distinct CDR3 sequences, with 44% found just once. The specimen was CD4+ T cells from blood, cultured in vitro, collected about 7 months after SARS-CoV-2 vaccination. Source of these receptors: a human donor who had recovered from COVID-19. CDR3s include the opening cysteine and the closing phenylalanine or tryptophan. D genes are given only for firm matches. Clone sizes are given selectively: once, few, many, or a class where the clone is expanded.

j_call v_call d_call clone_size cdr3_aa cdr3_nt
TRBJ2-7 TRBV20-1 TRBD2 NA CSARSPSGYEQYF TGCAGTGCTAGAAGTCCTAGCGGCTACGAGCAGTACTTC
TRBJ1-5 TRBV20-1 NA NA CSAWDSTQPQHF TGCAGTGCTTGGGACTCTACCCAGCCCCAGCATTTT
TRBJ2-4 TRBV21-1 NA NA CASSKARDAPLAKNIQYF TGTGCCAGCAGCAAAGCTAGGGACGCCCCGCTAGCCAAAAACATTCAGTACTTC
TRBJ1-6 TRBV6-1 NA NA CATGHFLSYNSPLHF TGTGCCACCGGACATTTCCTCTCCTATAATTCACCCCTCCACTTT
TRBJ2-3 TRBV7-3 TRBD1 NA CASSLAGQGGDTQYF TGTGCCAGCAGCTTGGCGGGACAGGGAGGAGATACGCAGTATTTT
TRBJ2-7 TRBV7-2 TRBD2 few CASSSHGIAGVYEQYF TGTGCCAGCAGCTCCCATGGGATAGCGGGGGTATACGAGCAGTACTTC
TRBJ1-1 TRBV6-1 TRBD1 few CASSRAGTGVWSTEAFF TGTGCCAGCAGTCGAGCCGGGACAGGGGTGTGGAGCACTGAAGCTTTCTTT
TRBJ2-1 TRBV15 NA NA CATSRTYRNEQFF TGTGCCACCAGCAGAACGTACCGCAATGAGCAGTTCTTC
TRBJ2-7 TRBV7-9 NA NA CASSSPSTYEQYF TGTGCCAGCAGCTCTCCCAGTACCTACGAGCAGTACTTC
TRBJ2-2 TRBV20-1 NA NA CSAGHGGVDTGELFF TGCAGTGCTGGGCACGGGGGAGTGGACACCGGGGAGCTGTTTTTT
TRBJ2-1 TRBV24-1 NA NA CATSDARANEQFF TGTGCCACCAGTGATGCTAGGGCCAATGAGCAGTTCTTC
TRBJ1-2 TRBV15 NA few CATSRELGANYGYTF TGTGCCACCAGCAGGGAACTCGGGGCTAACTATGGCTACACCTTC